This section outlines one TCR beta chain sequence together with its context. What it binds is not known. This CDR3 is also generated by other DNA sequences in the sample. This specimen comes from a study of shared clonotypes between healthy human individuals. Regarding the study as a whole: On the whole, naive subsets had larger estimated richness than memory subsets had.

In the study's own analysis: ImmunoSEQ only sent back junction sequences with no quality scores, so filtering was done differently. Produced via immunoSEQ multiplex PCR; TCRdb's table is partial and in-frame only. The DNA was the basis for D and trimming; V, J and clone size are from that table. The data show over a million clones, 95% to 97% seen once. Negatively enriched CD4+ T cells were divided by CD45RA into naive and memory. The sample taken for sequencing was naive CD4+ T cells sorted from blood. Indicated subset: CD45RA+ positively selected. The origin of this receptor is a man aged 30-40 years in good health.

The CDR3 here is CASSSYRGYYEQYF. Here the CDR3 DNA reads TGTGCCAGCAGCTCGTACAGGGGCTATTACGAGCAGTACTTC. The rearrangement joins TRBV7-9 to TRBJ2-7; 7 bases agree with TRBD1. The CDR3 covers 14 residues. The germline gives CDR1 SEHNR, CDR2 FQNEAQ (reference sequence). Trimming took 4 bases from V and 4 from J; bases not matched to a gene: 7.